The present T cell receptor (beta chain) was sequenced within a study of shared clonotypes between healthy human individuals. For the study at large: Donors had three CD4 naive, three CD4 memory, two CD8 naive and one CD8 memory plate apiece.

Whole-study findings and limits: Rarefaction showed sorted-subset sequencing was incomplete despite large depth.

Sorted-subset replicate PCRs used 200 ng DNA, some 31,000 T cell genomes. Only in-frame clones appear in the TCRdb table, and some are missing; sequencing was by immunoSEQ multiplex PCR. The data hold a few million clones, with 90% to 97% observed a single time. Germline CDR1 GTSNPN, CDR2 SVGIG (reference sequence). There are 13 residues in the CDR3. V was shortened by 0 bases and J by 6 bases, with 11 bases between the two germline ends. Remarks on this clone: Its matching antigen is unknown.

This receptor was obtained from a man younger than 30 in good health. This rearrangement joins TRBV30 to TRBJ1-1; D not resolved. Sequenced sample: naive CD4+ T cells sorted from blood. Subset specified: CD45RA+ positively selected. The CDR3 protein is CAWSVRTDAEAFF. Written as DNA, the CDR3 is TGTGCCTGGAGTGTACGTACTGACGCTGAAGCTTTCTTT.